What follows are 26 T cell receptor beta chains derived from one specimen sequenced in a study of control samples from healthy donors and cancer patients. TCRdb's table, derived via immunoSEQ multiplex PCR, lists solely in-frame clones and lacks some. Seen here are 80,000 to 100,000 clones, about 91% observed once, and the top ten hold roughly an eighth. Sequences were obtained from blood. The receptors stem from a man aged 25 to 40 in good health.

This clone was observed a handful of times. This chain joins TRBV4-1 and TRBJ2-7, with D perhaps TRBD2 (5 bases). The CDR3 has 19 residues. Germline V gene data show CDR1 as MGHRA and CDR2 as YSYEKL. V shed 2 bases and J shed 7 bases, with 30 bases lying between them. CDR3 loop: CASSQKSVVGDTNPGEQYF. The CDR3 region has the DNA TGCGCCAGCAGCCAAAAGTCCGTCGTTGGCGACACGAACCCGGGGGAGCAGTACTTC.

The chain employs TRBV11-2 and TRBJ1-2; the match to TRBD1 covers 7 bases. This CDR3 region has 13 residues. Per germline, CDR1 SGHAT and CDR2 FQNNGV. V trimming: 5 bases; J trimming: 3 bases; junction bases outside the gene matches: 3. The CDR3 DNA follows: TGTGCCAGCAGCCGGGACAGCTACTATGGCTACACCTTC. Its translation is CASSRDSYYGYTF.

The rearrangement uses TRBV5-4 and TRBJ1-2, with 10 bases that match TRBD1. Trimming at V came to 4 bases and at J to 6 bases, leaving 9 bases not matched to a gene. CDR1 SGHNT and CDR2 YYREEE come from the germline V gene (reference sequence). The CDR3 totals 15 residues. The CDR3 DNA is TGTGCCAGCAGCCACCGGGACAGGGGATGGAATGGCTACACCTTC. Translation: CASSHRDRGWNGYTF.

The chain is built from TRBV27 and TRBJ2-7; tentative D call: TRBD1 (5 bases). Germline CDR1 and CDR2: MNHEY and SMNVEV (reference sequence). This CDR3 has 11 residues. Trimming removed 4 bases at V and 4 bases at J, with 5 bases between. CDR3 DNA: TGTGCCAGCAGTTCAGGGTACGAGCAGTACTTC. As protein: CASSSGYEQYF.

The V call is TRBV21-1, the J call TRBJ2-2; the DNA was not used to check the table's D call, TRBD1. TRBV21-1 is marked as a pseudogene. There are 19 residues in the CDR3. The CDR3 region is CASSKEGNRSSPFIGELFF. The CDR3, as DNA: TGTGCCAGCAGCAAAGAGGGGAACAGGTCTTCCCCTTTCATCGGGGAGCTGTTTTTT.

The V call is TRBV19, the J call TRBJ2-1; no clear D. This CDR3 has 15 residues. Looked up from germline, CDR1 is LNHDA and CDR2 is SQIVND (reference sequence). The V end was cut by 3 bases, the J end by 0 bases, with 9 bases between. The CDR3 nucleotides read TGTGCCAGTAGTATCCAGGATAGCTCCTACAATGAGCAGTTCTTC. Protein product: CASSIQDSSYNEQFF.

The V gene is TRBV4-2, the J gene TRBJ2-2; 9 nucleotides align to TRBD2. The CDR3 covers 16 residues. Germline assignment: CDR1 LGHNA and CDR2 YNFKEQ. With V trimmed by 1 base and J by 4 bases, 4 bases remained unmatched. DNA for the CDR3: TGTGCCAGCAGCCAAGGGCCTAGCGGGACCACCGGGGAGCTGTTTTTT. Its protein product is CASSQGPSGTTGELFF.

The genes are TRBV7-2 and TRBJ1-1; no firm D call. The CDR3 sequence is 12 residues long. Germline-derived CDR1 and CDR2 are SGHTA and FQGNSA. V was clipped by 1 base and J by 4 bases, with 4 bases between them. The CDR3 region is CASSLGVTEAFF. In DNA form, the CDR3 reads TGTGCCAGCAGCTTAGGGGTCACTGAAGCTTTCTTT.

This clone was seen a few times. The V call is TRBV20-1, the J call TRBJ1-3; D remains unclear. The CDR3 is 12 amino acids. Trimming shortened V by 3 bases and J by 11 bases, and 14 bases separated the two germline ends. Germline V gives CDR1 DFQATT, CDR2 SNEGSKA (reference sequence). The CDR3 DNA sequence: TGCAGTGCTAGTAACGGGCCTCGGGCCATATATTTT. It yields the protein CSASNGPRAIYF.

The CDR3 is CATSRKRDNTEAFF. CDR3 in DNA: TGTGCCACCAGCAGAAAAAGAGATAACACTGAAGCTTTCTTT. This rearrangement joins TRBV15 to TRBJ1-1, with D unclear. The germline V gene has CDR1 LNHNV and CDR2 YYDKDF (reference sequence). The V end lost 2 bases, the J end lost 2 bases, and 9 bases lay between the germline ends. The CDR3 consists of 14 residues.

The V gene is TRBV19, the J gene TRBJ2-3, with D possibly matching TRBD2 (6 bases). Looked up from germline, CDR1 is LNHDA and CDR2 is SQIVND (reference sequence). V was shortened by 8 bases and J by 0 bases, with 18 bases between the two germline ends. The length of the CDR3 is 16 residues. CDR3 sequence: CASRQPLARSTDTQYF. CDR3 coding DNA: TGTGCCAGTCGGCAACCCCTAGCGCGAAGCACAGATACGCAGTATTTT. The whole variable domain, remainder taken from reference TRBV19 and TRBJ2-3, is DGGITQSPKYLFRKEGQNVTLSCEQNLNHDAMYWYRQDPGQGLRLIYYSQIVNDFQKGDIAEGYSVSREKKESFPLTVTSAQKNPTAFYLCASRQPLARSTDTQYFGPGTRLTVL.

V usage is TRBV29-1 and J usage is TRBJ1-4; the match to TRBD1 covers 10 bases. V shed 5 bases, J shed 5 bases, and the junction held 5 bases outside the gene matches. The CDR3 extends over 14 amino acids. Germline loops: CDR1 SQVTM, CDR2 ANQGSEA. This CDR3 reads CSVRMGQGNEKLFF. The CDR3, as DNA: TGCAGCGTTAGGATGGGACAGGGGAATGAAAAACTGTTTTTT.

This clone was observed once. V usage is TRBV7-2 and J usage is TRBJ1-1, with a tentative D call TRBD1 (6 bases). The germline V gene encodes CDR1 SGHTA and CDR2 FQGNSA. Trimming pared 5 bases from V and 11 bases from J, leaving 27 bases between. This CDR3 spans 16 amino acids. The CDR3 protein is CASSQQGSGGLGVAFF. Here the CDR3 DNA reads TGTGCCAGCAGCCAGCAGGGGAGTGGTGGGTTAGGTGTTGCTTTCTTT.

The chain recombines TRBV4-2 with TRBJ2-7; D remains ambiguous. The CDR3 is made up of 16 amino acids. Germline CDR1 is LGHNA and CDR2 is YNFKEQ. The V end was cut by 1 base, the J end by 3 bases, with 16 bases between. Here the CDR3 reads CASSQGNNFQNYEQYF. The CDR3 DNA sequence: TGTGCCAGCAGCCAAGGGAACAACTTCCAGAACTACGAGCAGTACTTC.

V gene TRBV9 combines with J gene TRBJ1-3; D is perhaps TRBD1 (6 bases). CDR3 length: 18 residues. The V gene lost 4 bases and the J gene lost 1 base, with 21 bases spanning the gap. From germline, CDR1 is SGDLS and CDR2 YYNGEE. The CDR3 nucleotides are TGTGCCAGCAGCTTAGGGGGATTTCGACGGACGTCTGGAAACACCATATATTTT. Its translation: CASSLGGFRRTSGNTIYF.

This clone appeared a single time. The CDR3 spells CASSLVGTGDTYEQYF. CDR3 in DNA: TGTGCCAGCAGCTTAGTTGGGACAGGGGATACCTACGAGCAGTACTTC. The chain has TRBV7-9 and TRBJ2-7; 10 bases line up with TRBD1. This CDR3 is built from 16 residues. The germline V gene encodes CDR1 SEHNR and CDR2 FQNEAQ (reference sequence). J gave up 2 bases and V 1 base, and 5 bases lay outside the gene matches.

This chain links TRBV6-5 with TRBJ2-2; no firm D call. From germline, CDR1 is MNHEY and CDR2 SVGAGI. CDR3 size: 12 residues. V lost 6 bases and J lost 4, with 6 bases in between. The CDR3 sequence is CASRGLTGELFF. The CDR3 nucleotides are TGTGCCAGCAGAGGGCTCACCGGGGAGCTGTTTTTT.

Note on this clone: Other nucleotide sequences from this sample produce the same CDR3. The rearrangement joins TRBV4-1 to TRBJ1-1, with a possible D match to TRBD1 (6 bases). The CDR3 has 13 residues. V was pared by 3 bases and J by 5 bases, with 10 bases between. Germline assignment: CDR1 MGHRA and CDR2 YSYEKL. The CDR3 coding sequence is TGCGCCAGCAGCCAGGGGGCGGGAACTGAAGCTTTCTTT. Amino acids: CASSQGAGTEAFF.

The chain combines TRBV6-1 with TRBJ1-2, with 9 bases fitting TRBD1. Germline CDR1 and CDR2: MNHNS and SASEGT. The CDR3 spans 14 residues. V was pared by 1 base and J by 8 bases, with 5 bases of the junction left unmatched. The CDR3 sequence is CASSEGTGGEGYTF. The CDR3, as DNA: TGTGCCAGCAGTGAAGGTACAGGGGGCGAGGGCTACACCTTC.

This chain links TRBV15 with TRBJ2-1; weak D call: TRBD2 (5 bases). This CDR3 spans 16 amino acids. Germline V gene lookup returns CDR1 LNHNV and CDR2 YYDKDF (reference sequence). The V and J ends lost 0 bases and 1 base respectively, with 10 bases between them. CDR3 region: CATSRDLLVSYNEQFF. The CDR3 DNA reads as TGTGCCACCAGCAGAGATTTACTAGTTTCCTACAATGAGCAGTTCTTC.

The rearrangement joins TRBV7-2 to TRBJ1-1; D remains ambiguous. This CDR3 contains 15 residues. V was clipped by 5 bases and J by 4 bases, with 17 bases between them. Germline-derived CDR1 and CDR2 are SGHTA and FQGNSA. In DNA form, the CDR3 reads TGTGCCAGCAGCCAGGCGGCGCTATGGGGCACTGAAGCTTTCTTT. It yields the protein CASSQAALWGTEAFF.

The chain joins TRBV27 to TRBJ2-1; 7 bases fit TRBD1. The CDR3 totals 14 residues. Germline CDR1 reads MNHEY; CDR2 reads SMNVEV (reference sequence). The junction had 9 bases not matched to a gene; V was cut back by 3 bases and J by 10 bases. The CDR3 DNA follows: TGTGCCAGCAGTTTCCAACTCCAGGGACAGGAGCAGTTCTTC. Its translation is CASSFQLQGQEQFF.

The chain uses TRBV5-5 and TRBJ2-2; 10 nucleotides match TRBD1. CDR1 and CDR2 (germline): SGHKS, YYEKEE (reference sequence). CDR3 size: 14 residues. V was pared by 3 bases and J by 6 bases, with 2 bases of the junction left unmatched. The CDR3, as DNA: TGTGCCAGCAGCTGGGGACAGGGGCCCGGGGAGCTGTTTTTT. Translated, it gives CASSWGQGPGELFF.

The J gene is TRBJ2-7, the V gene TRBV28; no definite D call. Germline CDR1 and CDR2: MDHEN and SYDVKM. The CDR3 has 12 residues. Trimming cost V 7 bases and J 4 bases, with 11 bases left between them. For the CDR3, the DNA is TGTGCCAGCACCTCTGACCTGTACGAGCAGTACTTC. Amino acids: CASTSDLYEQYF.

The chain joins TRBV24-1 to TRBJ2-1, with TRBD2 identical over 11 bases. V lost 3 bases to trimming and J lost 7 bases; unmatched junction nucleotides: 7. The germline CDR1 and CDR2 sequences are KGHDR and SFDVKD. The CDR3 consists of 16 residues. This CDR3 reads CATSDPGTSGLNEQFF. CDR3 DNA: TGTGCCACCAGTGATCCCGGGACTAGCGGACTTAATGAGCAGTTCTTC.

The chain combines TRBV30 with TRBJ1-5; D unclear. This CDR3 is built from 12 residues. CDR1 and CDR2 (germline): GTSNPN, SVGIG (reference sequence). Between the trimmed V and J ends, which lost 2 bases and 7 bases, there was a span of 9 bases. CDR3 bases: TGTGCCTGGAGTTATGGTCGGCAGCCCCAGCATTTT. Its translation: CAWSYGRQPQHF.